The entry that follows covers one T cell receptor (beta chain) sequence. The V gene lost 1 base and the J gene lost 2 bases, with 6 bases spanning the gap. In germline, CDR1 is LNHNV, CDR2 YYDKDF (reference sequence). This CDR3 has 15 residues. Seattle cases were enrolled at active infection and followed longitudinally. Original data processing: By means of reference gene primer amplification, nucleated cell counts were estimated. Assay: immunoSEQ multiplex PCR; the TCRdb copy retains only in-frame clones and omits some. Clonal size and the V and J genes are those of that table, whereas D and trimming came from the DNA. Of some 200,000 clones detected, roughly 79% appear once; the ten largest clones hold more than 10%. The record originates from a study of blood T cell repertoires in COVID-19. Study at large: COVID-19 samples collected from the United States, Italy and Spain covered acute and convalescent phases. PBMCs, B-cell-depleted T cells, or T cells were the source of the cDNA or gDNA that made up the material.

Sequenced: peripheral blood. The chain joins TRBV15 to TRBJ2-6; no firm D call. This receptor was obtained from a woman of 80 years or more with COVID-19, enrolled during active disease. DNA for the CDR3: TGTGCCACCAGCAGAGGAGCTACTGGGGCCAACGTCCTGACTTTC. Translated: CATSRGATGANVLTF.